This T cell receptor beta chain was identified in a study of cytomegalovirus exposure and HLA in healthy donors. Study details: Around 85 million unique TCR sequences came from HLA-typed donors in an early release.

This clone appeared once. Its antigen remains unidentified. The germline CDR1 and CDR2 sequences are MNHNS and SASEGT. This CDR3 contains 15 residues. The ends were cut back, 3 bases at V and 8 bases at J, with 17 bases in the middle. Findings and limits, study-wide: Earlier analysis looked at TCR beta V segments, and most were productive about 87% or about 30% of the time. Using the classifier, cytomegalovirus status was reportedly diagnosed with high specificity and sensitivity. Donors were assumed by presence/absence analyses to have roughly uniform sequencing depth.

The PCR made use of 60 Vbeta and 13 Jbeta primers. The table came from immunoSEQ multiplex PCR; TCRdb's copy has only in-frame clones and leaves some out. The data contain more than 90,000 clones, more than 75% of them singletons. The clonotype comes from a human donor in good health. The chain couples TRBV6-1 to TRBJ1-5; the D gene is possibly TRBD1 (6 bases). Sequenced input: PBMCs. This chain's CDR3 is CASSEMNWTVKPQHF. In nucleotides, the CDR3 is TGTGCCAGCAGTGAGATGAATTGGACAGTCAAGCCCCAGCATTTT.